These 5 T cell receptor beta chains originate from one sample sequenced in a study of blood T cell repertoires in COVID-19. The table came from immunoSEQ multiplex PCR; TCRdb's copy has only in-frame clones and leaves some out. The sample consists of about 140,000 clones, around 87% of them appearing once. Sequencing was carried out using PBMCs or T cells enriched from blood (not recorded which). The origin of the receptors is a man between 60 and 75 years old who had recovered from COVID-19.

The rearrangement uses TRBV10-3 and TRBJ1-5; TRBD1 might be the D (6 bases). V was cut by 4 bases and J by 4 bases, with 14 bases left in between. The CDR3 runs 15 residues. CDR1 and CDR2 (germline): ENHRY, SYGVKD. The CDR3 reads CAISGSGVGNQPQHF. CDR3 sequence (DNA): TGTGCCATCAGTGGATCAGGGGTAGGTAATCAGCCCCAGCATTTT.

The chain is built from TRBV5-5 and TRBJ2-3; 13 positions match TRBD2. This CDR3 comprises 18 residues. Looked up from germline, CDR1 is SGHKS and CDR2 is YYEKEE (reference sequence). The ends lost 4 bases at V and 0 bases at J; junction bases unmatched: 8. CDR3 coding DNA: TGTGCCAGCAGCCGTACTAGCGGGAGGGCCGGGAGCACAGATACGCAGTATTTT. Amino acids: CASSRTSGRAGSTDTQYF.

The J gene is TRBJ1-3, the V gene TRBV7-2; D call uncertain. V lost 1 base and J 4 bases, leaving 11 bases between the germline ends. The CDR3 has 15 residues. Germline V CDR1 and CDR2: SGHTA, FQGNSA. CDR3 residues: CASSLELLSGNTIYF. The CDR3 DNA is TGTGCCAGCAGCTTAGAGTTACTCTCGGGAAACACCATATATTTT. Full variable domain (rest looked up from reference TRBV7-2 and TRBJ1-3): GAGVSQSPSNKVTEKGKDVELRCDPISGHTALYWYRQSLGQGLEFLIYFQGNSAPDKSGLPSDRFSAERTGGSVSTLTIQRTQQEDSAVYLCASSLELLSGNTIYFGEGSWLTVV.

The V gene is TRBV7-9, the J gene TRBJ2-1; 7 bases are shared with TRBD2. This CDR3 comprises 11 residues. Germline CDR1 reads SEHNR; CDR2 reads FQNEAQ (reference sequence). V trimming: 11 bases; J trimming: 10 bases; junction bases outside the gene matches: 8. The CDR3 DNA sequence: TGTGCCGGGGGGGAGGTCGGAGAGCAGTTCTTC. Its protein product is CAGGEVGEQFF.

V usage is TRBV11-2 and J usage is TRBJ2-2; D might be TRBD1 (5 bases). Trimming stripped 1 base from V and 7 bases from J, with 10 bases between. CDR3 size: 14 residues. Germline V CDR1 and CDR2: SGHAT, FQNNGV. CDR3 bases: TGTGCCAGCAGCTTAGGGTGGGGCCACGGGGAGCTGTTTTTT. Translation gives CASSLGWGHGELFF.